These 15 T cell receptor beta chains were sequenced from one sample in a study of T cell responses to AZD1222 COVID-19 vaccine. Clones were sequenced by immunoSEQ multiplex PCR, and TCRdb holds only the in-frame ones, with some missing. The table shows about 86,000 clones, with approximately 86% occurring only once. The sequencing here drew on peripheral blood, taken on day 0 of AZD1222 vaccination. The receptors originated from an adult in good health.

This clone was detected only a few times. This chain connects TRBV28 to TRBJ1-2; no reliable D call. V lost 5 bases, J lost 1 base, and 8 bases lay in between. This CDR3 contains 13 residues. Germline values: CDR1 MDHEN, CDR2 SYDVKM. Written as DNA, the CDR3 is TGTGCCAGCAGTCCCGGCCTTAACTATGGCTACACCTTC. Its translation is CASSPGLNYGYTF.

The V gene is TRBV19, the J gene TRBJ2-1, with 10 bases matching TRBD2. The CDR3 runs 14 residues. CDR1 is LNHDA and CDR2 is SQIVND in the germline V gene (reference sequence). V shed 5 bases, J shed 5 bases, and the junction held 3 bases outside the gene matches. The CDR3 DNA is TGTGCCAGTAGTCTAGCGGGAGAGGACAATGAGCAGTTCTTC. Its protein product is CASSLAGEDNEQFF.

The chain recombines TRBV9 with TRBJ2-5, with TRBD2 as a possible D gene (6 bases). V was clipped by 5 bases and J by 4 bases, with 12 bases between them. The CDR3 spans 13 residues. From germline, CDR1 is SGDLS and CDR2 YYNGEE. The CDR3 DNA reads TGTGCCAGCAGTAGTGGAGGGCTAGAGACCCAGTACTTC. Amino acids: CASSSGGLETQYF.

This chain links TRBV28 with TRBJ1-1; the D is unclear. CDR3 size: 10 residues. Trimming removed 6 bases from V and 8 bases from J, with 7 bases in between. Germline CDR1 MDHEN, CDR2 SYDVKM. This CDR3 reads CASSRVEAFF. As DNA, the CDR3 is TGTGCCAGCAGCCGGGTAGAAGCTTTCTTT.

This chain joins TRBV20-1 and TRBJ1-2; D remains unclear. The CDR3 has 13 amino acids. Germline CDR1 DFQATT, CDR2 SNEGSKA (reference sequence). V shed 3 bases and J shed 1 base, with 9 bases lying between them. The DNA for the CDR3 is TGCAGTGCTAGTAGCTGGAGTAACTATGGCTACACCTTC. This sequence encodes CSASSWSNYGYTF.

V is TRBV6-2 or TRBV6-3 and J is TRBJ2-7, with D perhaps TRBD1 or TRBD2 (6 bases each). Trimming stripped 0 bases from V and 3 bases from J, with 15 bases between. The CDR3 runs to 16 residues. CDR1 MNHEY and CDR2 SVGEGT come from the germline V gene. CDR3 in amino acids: CASSYSTIRGGYEQYF. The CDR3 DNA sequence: TGTGCCAGCAGTTACTCGACAATCAGGGGAGGCTACGAGCAGTACTTC.

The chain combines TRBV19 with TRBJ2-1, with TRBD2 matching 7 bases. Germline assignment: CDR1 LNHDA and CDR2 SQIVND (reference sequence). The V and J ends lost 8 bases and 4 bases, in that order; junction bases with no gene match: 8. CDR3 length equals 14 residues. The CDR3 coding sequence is TGTGCCAGTGGGTGGGCGGGAGTGTACAATGAGCAGTTCTTC. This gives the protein CASGWAGVYNEQFF.

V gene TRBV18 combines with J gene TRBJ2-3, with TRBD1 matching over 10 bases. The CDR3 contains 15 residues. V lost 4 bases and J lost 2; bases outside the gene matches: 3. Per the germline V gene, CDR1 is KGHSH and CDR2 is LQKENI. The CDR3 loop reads CASSLGQGDTDTQYF. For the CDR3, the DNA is TGTGCCAGCTCACTCGGACAGGGGGACACAGATACGCAGTATTTT. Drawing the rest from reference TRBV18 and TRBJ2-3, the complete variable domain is NAGVMQNPRHLVRRRGQEARLRCSPMKGHSHVYWYRQLPEEGLKFMVYLQKENIIDESGMPKERFSAEFPKEGPSILRIQQVVRGDSAAYFCASSLGQGDTDTQYFGPGTRLTVL.

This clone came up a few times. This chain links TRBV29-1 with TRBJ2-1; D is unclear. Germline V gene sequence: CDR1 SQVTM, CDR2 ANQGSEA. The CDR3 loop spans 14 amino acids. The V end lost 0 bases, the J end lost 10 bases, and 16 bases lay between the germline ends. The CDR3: CSVEDQATTFEQFF. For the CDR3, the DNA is TGCAGCGTTGAAGATCAAGCGACAACTTTCGAGCAGTTCTTC.

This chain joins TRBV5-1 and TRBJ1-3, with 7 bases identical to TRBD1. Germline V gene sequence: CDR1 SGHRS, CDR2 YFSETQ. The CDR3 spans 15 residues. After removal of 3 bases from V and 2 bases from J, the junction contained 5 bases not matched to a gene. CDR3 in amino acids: CASSSGTVAGNTIYF. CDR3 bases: TGCGCCAGCAGCTCCGGGACAGTGGCTGGAAACACCATATATTTT.

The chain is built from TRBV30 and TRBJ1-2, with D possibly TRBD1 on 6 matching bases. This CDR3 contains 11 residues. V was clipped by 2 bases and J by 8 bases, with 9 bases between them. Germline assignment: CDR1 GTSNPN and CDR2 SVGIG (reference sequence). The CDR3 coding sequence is TGTGCCTGGAGTCCGGGGGCGGGCTACACCTTC. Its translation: CAWSPGAGYTF.

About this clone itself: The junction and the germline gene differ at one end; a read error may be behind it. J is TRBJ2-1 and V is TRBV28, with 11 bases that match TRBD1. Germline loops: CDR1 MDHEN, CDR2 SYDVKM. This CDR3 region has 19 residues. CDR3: CPSSLSGTGGAGGYNEQFF. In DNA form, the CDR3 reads TGTCCCAGCAGTCTCTCCGGGACAGGGGGGGCAGGGGGGTACAATGAGCAGTTCTTC.

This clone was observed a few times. In nucleotides, the CDR3 is TGTGCCAGCAGTCTTCCGACAGGGCAAGAGACCCAGTACTTC. This gives the protein CASSLPTGQETQYF. The V and J genes are TRBV28 and TRBJ2-5, with TRBD1 identical over 7 bases. The length of the CDR3 is 14 residues. Unmatched junction bases numbered 5, after V lost 5 bases and J lost 2 bases. CDR1 MDHEN and CDR2 SYDVKM come from the germline V gene.

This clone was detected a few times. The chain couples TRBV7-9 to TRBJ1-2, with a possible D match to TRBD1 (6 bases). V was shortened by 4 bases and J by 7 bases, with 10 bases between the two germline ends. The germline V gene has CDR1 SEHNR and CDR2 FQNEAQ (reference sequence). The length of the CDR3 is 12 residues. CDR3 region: CASSSRQVGYTF. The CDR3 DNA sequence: TGTGCCAGCAGCTCCAGACAGGTTGGCTACACCTTC.

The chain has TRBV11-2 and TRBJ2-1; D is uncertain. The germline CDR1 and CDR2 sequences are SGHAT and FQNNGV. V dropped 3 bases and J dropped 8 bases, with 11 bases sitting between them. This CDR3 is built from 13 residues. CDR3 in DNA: TGTGCCAGCAGCTTGAGCCCCGAACATGAGCAGTTCTTC. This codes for CASSLSPEHEQFF.